Presented here are 9 T cell receptor beta chains from one specimen sequenced in a study of T cell changes during pregnancy in multiple sclerosis. Assay used: immunoSEQ multiplex PCR; TCRdb lists only in-frame clones, some missing. The sample consists of tens of thousands of clones, 85% to 95% of them appearing once. Sample: peripheral blood. Receptors originate from a female donor with multiple sclerosis, enrolled in a pregnancy study.

The J gene is TRBJ2-1, the V gene TRBV5-1; TRBD2 matches 7 bases. This CDR3 is built from 15 residues. V lost 4 bases, J lost 5 bases, and 9 bases stayed unmatched. Per the germline V gene, CDR1 is SGHRS and CDR2 is YFSETQ. The CDR3 nucleotides are TGCGCCAGCAGCCCGGCCACTAGCGCAAACAATGAGCAGTTCTTC. It codes for CASSPATSANNEQFF.

This chain uses TRBV7-9 with TRBJ1-4; D is perhaps TRBD1 (5 bases). Deletions cut 0 bases from V and 3 bases from J, with 5 bases between. Germline V lookup: CDR1 SEHNR, CDR2 FQNEAQ (reference sequence). This CDR3 has 14 amino acids. CDR3 bases: TGTGCCAGCAGCTTAGCGGGGCCTAATGAAAAACTGTTTTTT. Translating it yields CASSLAGPNEKLFF.

This clone was detected only once. V is TRBV27 and J is TRBJ1-5, with 8 bases identical to TRBD1. The CDR3 runs 18 residues. Germline trimming cut 5 bases from V and 0 bases from J; bases unmatched to any gene: 12. Germline V lookup: CDR1 MNHEY, CDR2 SMNVEV (reference sequence). The CDR3 DNA reads as TGTGCCAGCAGTCCTGATTGGACAGGGCAGTATAGCAATCAGCCCCAGCATTTT. Amino acid sequence: CASSPDWTGQYSNQPQHF.

The chain uses TRBV2 and TRBJ2-1, with 12 bases aligning to TRBD2. CDR3 length: 17 residues. Germline assignment: CDR1 SNHLY and CDR2 FYNNEI. Trimming cost V 5 bases and J 5 bases; bases outside gene matches: 10. CDR3 coding DNA: TGTGCCAGCAGTAGCGTGCCCAGGACTAGCGGGAACAATGAGCAGTTCTTC. Protein sequence: CASSSVPRTSGNNEQFF.

The gene calls are TRBV6-1 and TRBJ2-7, with unresolved D. This CDR3 has 15 amino acids. Germline assignment: CDR1 MNHNS and CDR2 SASEGT. The V end lost 4 bases, the J end lost 5 bases, and 18 bases lay between the germline ends. The CDR3 nucleotides are TGTGCCAGCAGTGGGCTGGACCCGACACCCAACGAGCAGTACTTC. This codes for CASSGLDPTPNEQYF.

The CDR3 reads CAISETGFGNTIYF. CDR3 coding DNA: TGTGCCATCAGTGAAACAGGGTTTGGAAACACCATATATTTT. The chain joins TRBV10-3 to TRBJ1-3, with D perhaps TRBD1 (6 bases). The V gene's germline CDR1 is ENHRY and CDR2 SYGVKD. V lost 3 bases, J lost 3 bases, and 9 bases lay in between. The CDR3 sequence is 14 residues long.

The V gene is TRBV28, the J gene TRBJ2-7; no clear D gene. CDR1 and CDR2 (germline): MDHEN, SYDVKM. Trimming stripped 4 bases from V and 7 bases from J, with 26 bases between. This CDR3 is built from 17 residues. The chain's CDR3 is CASSSGKRLALRSEQYF. CDR3 in DNA: TGTGCCAGCAGTTCTGGGAAAAGACTCGCGCTCAGGTCTGAGCAGTACTTC.

This rearrangement joins TRBV9 to TRBJ2-1; D unresolved. Per the germline V gene, CDR1 is SGDLS and CDR2 is YYNGEE. Trimming removed 0 bases from V and 5 bases from J, with 9 bases in between. CDR3 length equals 14 residues. The CDR3 DNA reads TGTGCCAGCAGCGTAGCTTCCGCCAACAATGAGCAGTTCTTC. It specifies CASSVASANNEQFF.

The CDR3 DNA reads TGTGCCAGCTCCTACGGGACGCTCGGGGCTAATGAAAAACTGTTTTTT. Its translation: CASSYGTLGANEKLFF. The chain links TRBV18 to TRBJ1-4; maybe TRBD1 (5 bases). Trimming pared 6 bases from V and 3 bases from J, leaving 17 bases between. The CDR3 has 16 residues. Germline V gene data show CDR1 as KGHSH and CDR2 as LQKENI.